This TCR beta chain was sequenced in a study of cytomegalovirus exposure and HLA in healthy donors. Researchers ran the PCR with 60 Vbeta and 13 Jbeta primers. TCRdb's table, derived via immunoSEQ multiplex PCR, lists solely in-frame clones and lacks some. The specimen's table records about 130,000 clones. CDR1 is MNHNS and CDR2 is SASEGT in the germline V gene. The CDR3 has 14 amino acids. V lost 8 bases and J 4 bases, leaving 18 bases between the germline ends. This chain joins TRBV6-1 and TRBJ2-7, with TRBD2 as a possible D gene (6 bases). This receptor was taken from a man younger than 35 in good health and CMV-seronegative. Sequenced sample: PBMCs. The DNA for the CDR3 is TGTGCCAGCTCGGTGGGAGGAGGTCTTTACGAGCAGTACTTC. This codes for CASSVGGGLYEQYF.